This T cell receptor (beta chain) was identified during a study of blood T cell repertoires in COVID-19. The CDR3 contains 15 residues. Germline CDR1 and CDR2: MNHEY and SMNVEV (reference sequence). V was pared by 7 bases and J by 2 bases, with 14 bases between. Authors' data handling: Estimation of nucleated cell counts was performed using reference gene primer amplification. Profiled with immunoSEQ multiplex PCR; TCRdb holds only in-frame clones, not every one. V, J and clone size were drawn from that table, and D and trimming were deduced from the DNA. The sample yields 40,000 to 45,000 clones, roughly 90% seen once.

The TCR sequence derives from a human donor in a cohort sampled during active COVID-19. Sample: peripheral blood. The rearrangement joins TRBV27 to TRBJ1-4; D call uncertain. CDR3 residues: CASTPYRGTNEKLFF. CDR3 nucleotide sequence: TGTGCCAGCACTCCCTATCGGGGTACTAATGAAAAACTGTTTTTT.